Listed below are T cell receptor beta chains from one sample, sequenced in a study of shared clonotypes between healthy human individuals. TCRdb keeps only in-frame clones here, not all; method: immunoSEQ multiplex PCR. In the table there are roughly 640,000 clones, 74% of which are singletons. Material: memory CD4+ T cells sorted from blood. All receptors come from a woman in her 30s in good health. CDR3s leave out the opening cysteine and the closing phenylalanine or tryptophan.

AWSPGSGTQY | TRBV30
ASSFRAYEQY | TRBV7-9
ASNGRVDYEQY | TRBV2
ASSLSVEPQH | TRBV28
ASSITGVASEAF | TRBV7-8
ASSGLAGADPNTGELF | TRBV5-1
ASSPTQTGANVLT | TRBV7-6
ASSLLAGRNEQY | TRBV28
ASNFGPGYYGYT | TRBV19
ASSVAGNYGYT | TRBV9
ASSYYGRPEQF | TRBV6-5
ASSRGQAKNQPQH | TRBV19
ASTTPGGNGELF | TRBV19
ASQPFGTPTYEQY | TRBV6-5
ASSALGAEADTQY | TRBV25-1
ASSQADGYGYT | TRBV6-1
ASSFTGTGSGNTIY | TRBV28
ASSQGTPWGARDTEAF | TRBV14
ASSDSGRPPYEQY | TRBV6-1
ASSVRDTQY | TRBV2
ASSLVWTSQETQY | TRBV5-1
ASSWGRSSYNEQF | TRBV27
ASRGTDLNTEAF | TRBV2
AWGRGAREQY | TRBV30